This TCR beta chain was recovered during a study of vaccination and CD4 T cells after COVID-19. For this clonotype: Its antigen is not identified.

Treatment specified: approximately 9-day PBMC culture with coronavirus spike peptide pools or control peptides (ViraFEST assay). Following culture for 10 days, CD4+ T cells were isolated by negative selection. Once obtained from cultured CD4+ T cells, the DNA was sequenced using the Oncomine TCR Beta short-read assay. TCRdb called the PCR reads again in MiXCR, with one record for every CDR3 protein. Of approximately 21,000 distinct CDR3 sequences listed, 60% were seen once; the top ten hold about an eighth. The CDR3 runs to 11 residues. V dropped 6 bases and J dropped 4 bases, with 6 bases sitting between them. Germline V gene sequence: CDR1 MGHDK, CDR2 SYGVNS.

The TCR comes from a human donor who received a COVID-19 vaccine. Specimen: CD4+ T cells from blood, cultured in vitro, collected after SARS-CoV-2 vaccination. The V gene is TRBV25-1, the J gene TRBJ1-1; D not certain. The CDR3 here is CASSLITEAFF. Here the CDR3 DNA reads TGTGCCAGCAGCCTAATCACTGAAGCTTTCTTT.